This T cell receptor beta chain was sequenced in a study of blood T cell repertoires in COVID-19. The wider study: Some COVID-19 samples were acute and others convalescent; all came from the United States, Italy and Spain. Sources were T cells, B-cell-depleted T cells, or PBMCs; the material itself was cDNA or gDNA.

The CDR3 is 14 amino acids. Germline V gene lookup returns CDR1 LGHDT and CDR2 YNNKEL (reference sequence). Trimming removed 4 bases at V and 3 bases at J, with 12 bases between. Original methodology: Amplification of reference gene primers was used by the study to estimate nucleated cell counts. Clones were read by immunoSEQ multiplex PCR, and TCRdb kept only the in-frame ones, dropping some. V, J and clone size were drawn from that table, and D and trimming were deduced from the DNA. The data contain more than 200,000 clones, 88% of them singletons. The chain joins TRBV3-1 (or the pseudogene TRBV3-2) to TRBJ1-1; D is possibly TRBD1 (5 bases). The sequence was collected from a man between 65 and 79 years old with acute or convalescent COVID-19. The sample was peripheral blood. The CDR3 here is CASSRPGGDTEAFF. The DNA of the CDR3 is TGTGCCAGCAGCCGCCCTGGAGGGGACACTGAAGCTTTCTTT.